What follows describes a single TCR beta chain. The data originate from a study of blood T cell repertoires in COVID-19. Germline V gene sequence: CDR1 MGHRA, CDR2 YSYEKL. This CDR3 is built from 15 residues. Trimming pared 3 bases from V and 2 bases from J, leaving 10 bases between. Using immunoSEQ multiplex PCR, the repertoire was profiled, and TCRdb retains in-frame clones only, with some absent. The table includes some 45,000 clones, about 80% detected once. The sequence was obtained from a woman aged 55 to 70 with acute or convalescent COVID-19. The genes are TRBV4-1 and TRBJ1-4; D not certain. The sample taken for sequencing was peripheral blood. CDR3 in DNA: TGCGCCAGCAGCCATTTCAGCGGGACTAATGAAAAACTGTTTTTT. Protein: CASSHFSGTNEKLFF.